These 28 T cell receptor beta chains were all obtained from the same sample, sequenced in a study of cytomegalovirus exposure and HLA in healthy donors listed by TCRdb under 2017. The library relied on the immunoSEQ multiplex PCR assay. TCRdb retrieved this table from immuneACCESS and kept in-frame rearrangements only. Not all clones are present; in checked studies, unresolved V genes account for under half, and no reason is known for the remainder. In this sample the table shows over 150,000 clones, just under 90% of which occur a single time. Of the sample, 4% to 4.5% is held by the ten largest clones. Sequenced: PBMCs. The receptors stem from a young man in good health and CMV-seropositive.

The V gene is TRBV5-6, the J gene TRBJ2-7, with 7 nucleotides matching TRBD2. CDR3 length: 16 residues. The junction had 9 bases not matched to a gene; V was cut back by 3 bases and J by 0 bases. Germline V lookup: CDR1 SGHDT, CDR2 YYEEEE. CDR3 nucleotides: TGTGCCAGCAGCTATGATCTAGGACTAGACTCCTACGAGCAGTACTTC. As protein: CASSYDLGLDSYEQYF. Together with reference TRBV5-6 and TRBJ2-7, the CDR3 gives the full variable domain: DAGVTQSPTHLIKTRGQQVTLRCSPKSGHDTVSWYQQALGQGPQFIFQYYEEEERQRGNFPDRFSGHQFPNYSSELNVNALLLGDSALYLCASSYDLGLDSYEQYFGPGTRLTVT.

J is TRBJ2-7 and V is TRBV30, with D maybe TRBD1 (5 bases). The CDR3 is made up of 13 amino acids. V lost 2 bases and J lost 0, with 8 bases in between. CDR1 and CDR2 (germline): GTSNPN, SVGIG (reference sequence). The CDR3 loop is CAWSTRGSYEQYF. CDR3 in DNA: TGTGCCTGGAGTACAAGGGGCTCCTACGAGCAGTACTTC.

The V call is TRBV6-5, the J call TRBJ1-1; D is uncertain. Germline V CDR1 and CDR2: MNHEY, SVGAGI. V lost 2 bases, J lost 5 bases, and 9 bases lay in between. The CDR3 runs 13 residues. The CDR3 DNA sequence: TGTGCCAGCAGTTACGGCGGGAAGACTGAAGCTTTCTTT. Translating gives CASSYGGKTEAFF.

The V and J genes are TRBV6-5 and TRBJ2-5; 7 bases are a match to TRBD2. The germline V gene has CDR1 MNHEY and CDR2 SVGAGI. The V segment lost 7 bases and the J segment 1 base; nucleotides outside the gene matches: 6. The CDR3 extends over 14 amino acids. CDR3 protein: CASTMTSSQETQYF. In nucleotides, the CDR3 is TGTGCCAGCACCATGACTAGCAGCCAAGAGACCCAGTACTTC.

The chain recombines TRBV6-1 with TRBJ2-7; 8 positions agree with TRBD1. The CDR3 has 14 amino acids. Trimming took 5 bases from V and 3 from J; bases not matched to a gene: 6. Germline CDR1 MNHNS, CDR2 SASEGT. CDR3 protein: CASSNQGARYEQYF. For the CDR3, the DNA is TGTGCCAGCAGTAATCAGGGGGCGCGCTACGAGCAGTACTTC.

The chain is built from TRBV11-2 and TRBJ2-1, with 12 bases matching TRBD2. V lost 1 base to trimming and J lost 9 bases; unmatched junction nucleotides: 7. The CDR3 length is 16 residues. Germline CDR1 is SGHAT and CDR2 is FQNNGV. The CDR3 loop is CASSLGLAGGVSEQFF. For the CDR3, the DNA is TGTGCCAGCAGCTTAGGTCTAGCGGGAGGGGTTAGTGAGCAGTTCTTC. The full variable domain, with the rest looked up from reference TRBV11-2 and TRBJ2-1, is EAGVAQSPRYKIIEKRQSVAFWCNPISGHATLYWYQQILGQGPKLLIQFQNNGVVDDSQLPKDRFSAERLKGVDSTLKIQPAKLEDSAVYLCASSLGLAGGVSEQFFGPGTRLTVL.

The V gene is TRBV28, the J gene TRBJ2-7, with 7 bases matching TRBD2. In germline, CDR1 is MDHEN, CDR2 SYDVKM. CDR3 length equals 13 residues. V shed 3 bases and J 4 bases; nucleotides not matched to a gene: 3. The CDR3 sequence is CASSLGGVYEQYF. DNA for the CDR3: TGTGCCAGCAGTTTGGGAGGGGTATACGAGCAGTACTTC.

The gene calls are TRBV30 and TRBJ2-1, with D tentatively TRBD2 (6 bases). Germline V gene sequence: CDR1 GTSNPN, CDR2 SVGIG (reference sequence). This CDR3 has 12 amino acids. V was trimmed by 2 bases and J by 8 bases, leaving 10 bases between them. The DNA of the CDR3 is TGTGCCTGGAGTCCGCGGAGGGATGAGCAGTTCTTC. Translated, it gives CAWSPRRDEQFF.

V usage is TRBV2 and J usage is TRBJ2-7; TRBD2 is a possible D gene (5 bases). Per the germline V gene, CDR1 is SNHLY and CDR2 is FYNNEI. The V and J ends lost 6 bases and 7 bases respectively, with 10 bases between them. The CDR3 is 11 residues long. CDR3 residues: CASSQLGEQYF. The CDR3 bases are TGTGCCAGCAGCCAACTAGGAGAGCAGTACTTC.

The chain has TRBV11-2 and TRBJ2-5, with 7 bases identical to TRBD2. V lost 1 base to trimming and J lost 1 base; unmatched junction nucleotides: 6. The CDR3 spans 16 residues. Germline CDR1 reads SGHAT; CDR2 reads FQNNGV. As DNA, the CDR3 is TGTGCCAGCAGCTTAGGTTGGAGCGGGGTCCAAGAGACCCAGTACTTC. Translating gives CASSLGWSGVQETQYF.

The rearrangement uses TRBV10-3 and TRBJ2-3; TRBD2 matches at 11 bases. Germline trimming cut 2 bases from V and 6 bases from J; bases unmatched to any gene: 4. The CDR3 extends over 15 amino acids. In germline, CDR1 is ENHRY, CDR2 SYGVKD. The CDR3 here is CAISEQLAGEDTQYF. The CDR3 nucleotides read TGTGCCATCAGTGAGCAACTAGCGGGAGAGGATACGCAGTATTTT.

This clone was recorded only once. The chain combines TRBV19 with TRBJ2-7, with 12 positions matching TRBD2. V lost 7 bases, J lost 6 bases, and 7 bases stayed unmatched. The germline V gene encodes CDR1 LNHDA and CDR2 SQIVND (reference sequence). The CDR3 spans 14 residues. The CDR3: CASKWTSGTGEQYF. The CDR3 nucleotides read TGTGCCAGTAAATGGACTAGCGGGACGGGCGAGCAGTACTTC.

The chain joins TRBV30 to TRBJ2-1; 13 bases are shared with TRBD2. V was pared by 2 bases and J by 9 bases, with 7 bases of the junction left unmatched. CDR3 size: 15 residues. CDR1 and CDR2 from the germline V gene are GTSNPN and SVGIG (reference sequence). This CDR3 reads CAWSTGTSGIIEQFF. The CDR3 DNA is TGTGCCTGGAGTACCGGGACTAGCGGGATCATTGAGCAGTTCTTC.

V and J are TRBV27 and TRBJ2-1, with D possibly TRBD1 on 6 matching bases. V was clipped by 3 bases and J by 8 bases, with 11 bases between them. Germline CDR1 MNHEY, CDR2 SMNVEV (reference sequence). This CDR3 comprises 13 residues. The CDR3 sequence is CASSLAQGYEQFF. CDR3 nucleotide sequence: TGTGCCAGCAGTTTGGCACAGGGATATGAGCAGTTCTTC.

The chain uses TRBV5-1 and TRBJ2-5; TRBD2 matches 9 bases. Trimming at V came to 5 bases and at J to 3 bases, leaving 5 bases not matched to a gene. The germline gives CDR1 SGHRS, CDR2 YFSETQ. The CDR3 totals 14 residues. The CDR3 nucleotides read TGCGCCAGCAGTTTACTAGCGGGCGAAGAGACCCAGTACTTC. The encoded protein is CASSLLAGEETQYF.

This clone was recorded a few times. The chain's CDR3 is CASSSGDGYTF. Written as DNA, the CDR3 is TGTGCCAGCAGTTCGGGGGATGGCTACACCTTC. The chain has TRBV28 and TRBJ1-2; D perhaps matches TRBD1 (5 bases). Germline assignment: CDR1 MDHEN and CDR2 SYDVKM. This CDR3 is 11 amino acids long. V lost 4 bases and J 6 bases, leaving 6 bases between the germline ends.

V gene TRBV5-1 combines with J gene TRBJ1-2, with D perhaps matching TRBD1 (5 bases). This CDR3 has 13 amino acids. Germline values: CDR1 SGHRS, CDR2 YFSETQ. The V gene lost 6 bases and the J gene lost 8 bases, with 17 bases spanning the gap. The CDR3 bases are TGCGCCAGCACCCCGGGGGGGACGGGAGGCTACACCTTC. It encodes CASTPGGTGGYTF. The whole variable domain, remainder taken from reference TRBV5-1 and TRBJ1-2, is KAGVTQTPRYLIKTRGQQVTLSCSPISGHRSVSWYQQTPGQGLQFLFEYFSETQRNKGNFPGRFSGRQFSNSRSEMNVSTLELGDSALYLCASTPGGTGGYTFGSGTRLTVV.

This chain connects TRBV6-1 to TRBJ2-7; TRBD1 matches at 8 bases. CDR3 length: 13 amino acids. The trim removed 8 bases at V and 4 bases at J, leaving 7 bases unmatched. The germline V gene has CDR1 MNHNS and CDR2 SASEGT. CDR3 protein: CASVVGQGYEQYF. The DNA of the CDR3 is TGTGCCAGCGTAGTAGGACAGGGATACGAGCAGTACTTC.

The J gene is TRBJ2-2, the V gene TRBV5-5, with 12 bases lining up with TRBD1. Trimming removed 5 bases from V and 8 bases from J; junction bases left unmatched: 10. Germline loops: CDR1 SGHKS, CDR2 YYEKEE (reference sequence). This CDR3 is 16 amino acids long. CDR3 sequence reads: CASSPGQGAIVGELFF. The CDR3 DNA reads as TGTGCCAGCAGTCCGGGACAGGGGGCTATTGTAGGGGAGCTGTTTTTT. The entire variable domain, with the rest obtained from reference TRBV5-5 and TRBJ2-2, is as follows: DAGVTQSPTHLIKTRGQQVTLRCSPISGHKSVSWYQQVLGQGPQFIFQYYEKEERGRGNFPDRFSARQFPNYSSELNVNALLLGDSALYLCASSPGQGAIVGELFFGEGSRLTVL.

The sample holds one count of this clone. The chain has TRBV6-1 and TRBJ1-1; 12 nucleotides agree with TRBD1. Germline assignment: CDR1 MNHNS and CDR2 SASEGT. The CDR3 has 16 amino acids. The trim removed 1 base at V and 5 bases at J, leaving 5 bases unmatched. The CDR3 bases are TGTGCCAGCAGTGAAGGGGACAGGGGGCGTTGGACTGAAGCTTTCTTT. The encoded protein is CASSEGDRGRWTEAFF.

V and J are TRBV7-9 and TRBJ2-2; D is perhaps TRBD2 (5 bases). The CDR3 has 12 residues. The V and J ends lost 9 bases and 7 bases respectively, with 12 bases between them. From germline, CDR1 is SEHNR and CDR2 FQNEAQ (reference sequence). The CDR3 DNA reads TGTGCCAGTAGAGGGAAGAGCGGGGAGCTGTTTTTT. This codes for CASRGKSGELFF.

The rearrangement uses TRBV27 and TRBJ2-5; D unclear. The CDR3 is made up of 13 amino acids. Germline-derived CDR1 and CDR2 are MNHEY and SMNVEV (reference sequence). V was clipped by 2 bases and J by 5 bases, with 9 bases between them. CDR3 sequence (DNA): TGTGCCAGCAGTTTAGAACGGCGGGAGACCCAGTACTTC. Protein: CASSLERRETQYF.

The chain links TRBV18 to TRBJ1-1; the match to TRBD1 covers 8 bases. Trimming cost V 0 bases and J 7 bases; bases outside gene matches: 1. Germline CDR1 reads KGHSH; CDR2 reads LQKENI. The CDR3 has 13 amino acids. CDR3 amino acids: CASSPPGQVEAFF. The CDR3 DNA sequence: TGTGCCAGCTCACCACCGGGACAGGTTGAAGCTTTCTTT.

There are a few counts of this clone. The genes are TRBV2 and TRBJ2-3, with 10 bases matching TRBD1. The CDR3 length is 13 residues. Germline loops: CDR1 SNHLY, CDR2 FYNNEI. V shed 10 bases and J 6 bases; nucleotides not matched to a gene: 7. CDR3 residues: CAINDRGRDTQYF. The CDR3 coding sequence is TGTGCCATTAACGACAGGGGGCGGGATACGCAGTATTTT. Full variable domain (rest looked up from reference TRBV2 and TRBJ2-3): EPEVTQTPSHQVTQMGQEVILRCVPISNHLYFYWYRQILGQKVEFLVSFYNNEISEKSEIFDDQFSVERPDGSNFTLKIRSTKLEDSAMYFCAINDRGRDTQYFGPGTRLTVL.

The rearrangement links TRBV29-1 to TRBJ2-7; 11 bases are shared with TRBD1. Looked up from germline, CDR1 is SQVTM and CDR2 is ANQGSEA. The CDR3 totals 14 residues. Trimming removed 7 bases from V and 2 bases from J; junction bases left unmatched: 7. The CDR3 here is CSAGGTGGAYEQYF. The CDR3 region has the DNA TGCAGCGCCGGGGGGACAGGGGGTGCCTACGAGCAGTACTTC.

The rearrangement joins TRBV30 to TRBJ2-7; 7 nucleotides match TRBD1. With V trimmed by 2 bases and J by 3 bases, 1 base remained unmatched. Germline CDR1 reads GTSNPN; CDR2 reads SVGIG (reference sequence). The CDR3 covers 12 residues. The CDR3 loop reads CAWSRQGYEQYF. DNA for the CDR3: TGTGCCTGGAGTCGACAGGGCTACGAGCAGTACTTC.

This clone was counted a single time. This rearrangement joins TRBV7-9 to TRBJ1-1; TRBD1 matches 7 bases. Germline assignment: CDR1 SEHNR and CDR2 FQNEAQ (reference sequence). The CDR3 covers 13 residues. V lost 4 bases and J lost 5; bases outside the gene matches: 4. The CDR3 here is CASSWTGATEAFF. CDR3 DNA sequence: TGTGCCAGCAGCTGGACAGGCGCAACTGAAGCTTTCTTT. Filled out from reference TRBV7-9 and TRBJ1-1, the complete variable domain reads DTGVSQNPRHKITKRGQNVTFRCDPISEHNRLYWYRQTLGQGPEFLTYFQNEAQLEKSRLLSDRFSAERPKGSFSTLEIQRTEQGDSAMYLCASSWTGATEAFFGQGTRLTVV.

The chain carries TRBV14 and TRBJ1-3; the D is unclear. The V end lost 3 bases, the J end lost 2 bases, and 8 bases lay between the germline ends. There are 14 residues in the CDR3. From germline, CDR1 is SGHDN and CDR2 FVKESK. CDR3 sequence (DNA): TGTGCCAGCAGCCAGATCGGGACTGGAAACACCATATATTTT. Translated: CASSQIGTGNTIYF. Drawing the rest from reference TRBV14 and TRBJ1-3, the complete variable domain is EAGVTQFPSHSVIEKGQTVTLRCDPISGHDNLYWYRRVMGKEIKFLLHFVKESKQDESGMPNNRFLAERTGGTYSTLKVQPAELEDSGVYFCASSQIGTGNTIYFGEGSWLTVV.